This T cell receptor beta chain derives from a study of OX40 agonist ivuxolimab in advanced cancers. Overall study context: The patients' treatment was ivuxolimab, an agonistic anti-OX40 (CD134) antibody. The dose-escalation cohort was approximately 81% male, with a mean age of 60 years, ranging roughly 23 to 90.

In germline, CDR1 is LNHDA, CDR2 SQIVND (reference sequence). V was clipped by 10 bases and J by 4 bases, with 16 bases between them. This CDR3 is 13 amino acids long. TCRdb's table, derived via immunoSEQ multiplex PCR, lists solely in-frame clones and lacks some. The profile shows tens of thousands of clones, approximately 82% of them singletons. Study findings and constraints: Individuals who were partial responders at 0.1-3.0 mg/kg had clonal expansion that ranked among the lowest. CD8+ T cells were the subset that, on average, had more expanded clones than CD4+.

Regarding this clone: Its antigen is undetermined.

This receptor was taken from an adult with an advanced solid tumor such as melanoma, head and neck, liver or kidney cancer. The gene calls are TRBV19 and TRBJ1-1; weak D call: TRBD1 (5 bases). The source material was CD4+ or CD8+ T cells sorted from blood, sampled in a trial of the OX40 agonist ivuxolimab. The CDR3 DNA sequence: TGTGCCACGCAAGTGGGGGGGAGCACTGAAGCTTTCTTT. Translation: CATQVGGSTEAFF.